This T cell receptor (beta chain) came from a study of cytomegalovirus exposure and HLA in healthy donors. Across the study: Per a later analysis, the approximately 600 first-cohort and 100 to 150 validation repertoires shared one platform.

Clones were read by immunoSEQ multiplex PCR, and TCRdb kept only the in-frame ones, dropping some. The sample has a few hundred thousand clones; about 90% are singletons. The CDR3 runs to 15 residues. Germline CDR1 reads SEHNR; CDR2 reads FQNEAQ (reference sequence). The V gene end was trimmed by 4 bases and the J gene end by 6 bases; junction bases not matched to a gene: 6. This clonotype originated in a woman aged 18 to 35 in good health and CMV-seronegative. The chain links TRBV7-9 to TRBJ2-2; 9 bases line up with TRBD1. Sequences were obtained from PBMCs. For the CDR3, the DNA is TGTGCCAGCAGCTCGCCGGGACAGGGTCCCGGGGAGCTGTTTTTT. The encoded protein is CASSSPGQGPGELFF.